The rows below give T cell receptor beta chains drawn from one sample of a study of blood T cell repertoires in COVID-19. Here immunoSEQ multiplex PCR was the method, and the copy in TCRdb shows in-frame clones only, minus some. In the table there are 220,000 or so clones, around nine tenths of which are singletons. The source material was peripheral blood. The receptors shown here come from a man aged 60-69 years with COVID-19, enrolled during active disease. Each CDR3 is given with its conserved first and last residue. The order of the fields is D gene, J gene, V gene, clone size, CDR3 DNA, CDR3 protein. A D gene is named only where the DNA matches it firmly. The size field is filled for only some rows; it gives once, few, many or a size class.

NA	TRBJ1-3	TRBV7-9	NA	TGTGCCAGCAGCTCATATACAGGGTCTGGAAACACCATATATTTT	CASSSYTGSGNTIYF
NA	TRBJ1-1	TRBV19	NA	TGTGCCAGTAGTCGAAGGGGACAACTTGGGGTCACTGAAGCTTTCTTT	CASSRRGQLGVTEAFF
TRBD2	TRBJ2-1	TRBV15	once	TGTGCCACCAGCAGAGATGCTTTAAGCGGGGCCTACAATGAGCAGTTCTTC	CATSRDALSGAYNEQFF
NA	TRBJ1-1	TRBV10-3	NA	TGTGCCATCAGTCTAGACAGATCTGAAGCTTTCTTT	CAISLDRSEAFF
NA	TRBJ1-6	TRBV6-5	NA	TGTGCCAGCAAAGTAAGGGCAGGGCAAAATTCACCCCTCCACTTT	CASKVRAGQNSPLHF
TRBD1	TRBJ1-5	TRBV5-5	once	TGTGCCAGCAGCACAGGACAGGGGATTAGCAATCAGCCCCAGCATTTT	CASSTGQGISNQPQHF
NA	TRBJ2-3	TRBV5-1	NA	TGCGCCAGCAGCTTCTTACCGGGGTCGTCCACAGATACGCAGTATTTT	CASSFLPGSSTDTQYF
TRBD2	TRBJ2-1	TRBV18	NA	TGTGCCAGCTCCCTTGGGGCTAGCGGATACAATGAGCAGTTCTTC	CASSLGASGYNEQFF
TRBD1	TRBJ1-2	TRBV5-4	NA	TGTGCCAGCAGATTACCGGGACAGGCCTTTAATGGCTACACCTTC	CASRLPGQAFNGYTF
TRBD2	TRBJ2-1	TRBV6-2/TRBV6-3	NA	TGTGCCAGCAGTTTGACTAGCGGGAGCGGGAGTGAGCAGTTCTTC	CASSLTSGSGSEQFF
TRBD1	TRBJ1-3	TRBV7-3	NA	TGTGCCAGCAGCCCTAGGACAGGGCCAGGAAACACCATATATTTT	CASSPRTGPGNTIYF
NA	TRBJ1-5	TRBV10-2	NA	TGCGCCAGCAGTGGGCGGGAAGGATGGGGGAGCAATCAGCCCCAGCATTTT	CASSGREGWGSNQPQHF
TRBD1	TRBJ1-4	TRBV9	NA	TGTGCCAGCAGCGTAGGGGGACAGGGCAGTTCTGAAAAACTGTTTTTT	CASSVGGQGSSEKLFF
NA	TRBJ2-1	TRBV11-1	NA	TGTGCCAGCAGCAAAGCAGGGGCAAATGAGCAGTTCTTC	CASSKAGANEQFF
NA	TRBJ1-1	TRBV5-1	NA	TGCGCCAGCAGCTTGGAGAGGGCGGGGAAAAACACTGAAGCTTTCTTT	CASSLERAGKNTEAFF
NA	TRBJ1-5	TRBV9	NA	TGTGCCAGCAGCACCAGGTTTGATCAGCCCCAGCATTTT	CASSTRFDQPQHF
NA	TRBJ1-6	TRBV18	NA	TGTGCCAGCTCACAGGACAGAGAAAATTCACCCCTCCACTTT	CASSQDRENSPLHF
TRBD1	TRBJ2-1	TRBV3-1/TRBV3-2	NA	TGTGCCAGCAGCCCCCTAGGGACAGGGACCAATGAGCAGTTCTTC	CASSPLGTGTNEQFF
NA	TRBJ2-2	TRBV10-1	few	TGCGCCAGCAGTGAGTGGGACAACCCTAACACCGGGGAGCTGTTTTTT	CASSEWDNPNTGELFF
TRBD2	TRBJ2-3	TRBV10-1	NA	TGCGCCAGCAGTGAGTCTCAAGAGGCCGGGACTAGCGGGGGGGTTGGGACAGATACGCAGTATTTT	CASSESQEAGTSGGVGTDTQYF
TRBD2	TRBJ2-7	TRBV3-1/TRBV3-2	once	TGTGCCAGCAGCCAAGAAGCGGGAGGGCAGTACTTC	CASSQEAGGQYF
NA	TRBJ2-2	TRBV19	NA	TGTGCCTCCAACCCATCGGTCACCGGGGAGCTGTTTTTT	CASNPSVTGELFF
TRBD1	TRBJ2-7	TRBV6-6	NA	TGTGCCAGCAAGGACAGGGTCGCCTCCTACGAGCAGTACTTC	CASKDRVASYEQYF
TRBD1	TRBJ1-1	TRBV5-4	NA	TGTGCCAGCAGCTTGGCTGCGGACAGGGCCACTGAAGCTTTCTTT	CASSLAADRATEAFF
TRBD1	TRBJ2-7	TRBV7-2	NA	TGTGCCAGCAGCGTGGACAGGGGGGTCGCGTACGAGCAGTACTTC	CASSVDRGVAYEQYF
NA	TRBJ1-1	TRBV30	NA	TGTGCCTGGACGTTGGGGCCAGGGCGCAACACTGAAGCTTTCTTT	CAWTLGPGRNTEAFF
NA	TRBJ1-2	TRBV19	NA	TGTGCCAGTAGTATAGGTGAGGGAACCTATGGCTACACCTTC	CASSIGEGTYGYTF
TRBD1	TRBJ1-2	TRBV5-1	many	TGCGCCAGCAGCTTGGACCGGGACAGGGGCGGCTACACCTTC	CASSLDRDRGGYTF
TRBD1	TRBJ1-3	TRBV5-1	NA	TGCGCCAGCAGCCTAGGACAGGGACCTCAGGGCCCTGGAAACACCATATATTTT	CASSLGQGPQGPGNTIYF
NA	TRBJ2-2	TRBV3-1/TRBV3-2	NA	TGTGCCAGCAGCCGCCCAACAACCGGGGAGCTGTTTTTT	CASSRPTTGELFF